Presented here are 19 T cell receptor beta chains from one specimen sequenced in a study of blood T cell repertoires in COVID-19. The data were produced by immunoSEQ multiplex PCR, yet TCRdb's version contains in-frame clones alone and is incomplete. The table records approximately 210,000 clones, 85% to 90% of them present only once. The specimen was PBMCs or T cells enriched from blood (not recorded which). The receptors shown here come from a woman aged 45-59 years with acute COVID-19.

This clone was counted once. This rearrangement joins TRBV19 to TRBJ1-6, with 8 nucleotides matching TRBD1. V trimming: 1 base; J trimming: 9 bases; junction bases outside the gene matches: 8. Germline V gene data show CDR1 as LNHDA and CDR2 as SQIVND (reference sequence). The CDR3 runs to 16 residues. CDR3 residues: CASSIVTGGSGSPLHF. The CDR3 DNA reads TGTGCCAGTAGTATAGTCACAGGGGGTTCCGGTTCACCCCTCCACTTT.

The genes are TRBV28 and TRBJ2-5, with TRBD1 matching 10 bases. After removal of 6 bases from V and 1 base from J, the junction contained 5 bases not matched to a gene. The length of the CDR3 is 15 residues. Germline CDR1 and CDR2: MDHEN and SYDVKM. CDR3 sequence (DNA): TGTGCCAGCAGAACGGGACAGGGGCTCCAAGAGACCCAGTACTTC. As protein: CASRTGQGLQETQYF.

The DNA for the CDR3 is TGTGCCACCAGCAGACCTCTGGCGGGAGAAGGTCCCGGGGAGCTGTTTTTT. As protein: CATSRPLAGEGPGELFF. This rearrangement joins TRBV15 to TRBJ2-2; TRBD2 aligns across 7 bases. This CDR3 contains 17 residues. The junction had 12 bases not matched to a gene; V was cut back by 2 bases and J by 6 bases. Germline V CDR1 and CDR2: LNHNV, YYDKDF (reference sequence).

The chain is built from TRBV3-1 (or the pseudogene TRBV3-2) and TRBJ1-2; 9 bases fit TRBD1. With V trimmed by 4 bases and J by 7 bases, 4 bases remained unmatched. Germline lookup yields CDR1 LGHDT and CDR2 YNNKEL (reference sequence). CDR3 size: 13 residues. The CDR3 loop reads CASSRTGEVGYTF. The CDR3, as DNA: TGTGCCAGCAGCCGGACAGGGGAGGTTGGCTACACCTTC.

The J gene is TRBJ2-1, the V gene TRBV28, with TRBD2 matching over 7 bases. V trimming: 5 bases; J trimming: 5 bases; junction bases outside the gene matches: 24. The CDR3 is made up of 20 amino acids. Germline V CDR1 and CDR2: MDHEN, SYDVKM. CDR3 bases: TGTGCCAGCAGTCAATATCACCGTTTGGCGCGGGAGAGCTCTCACAATGAGCAGTTCTTC. It translates to CASSQYHRLARESSHNEQFF.

The chain links TRBV7-3 to TRBJ2-3; D is perhaps TRBD2 (6 bases). There are 15 residues in the CDR3. Germline V lookup: CDR1 SGHTA, CDR2 FQGTGA. Trimming cost V 2 bases and J 4 bases, with 13 bases left between them. The CDR3 loop is CASSLGLIRPDTQYF. The CDR3 DNA follows: TGTGCCAGCAGCTTAGGACTAATCAGACCAGATACGCAGTATTTT.

The chain is built from TRBV4-3 and TRBJ2-1; 11 bases map to TRBD2. The CDR3 is made up of 16 amino acids. Unmatched junction bases numbered 8, after V lost 3 bases and J lost 7 bases. Germline CDR1 LGHNA, CDR2 YSLEER. The CDR3 DNA is TGCGCCAGCAGCCATCCACTAGCGGGAGACGGGAATGAGCAGTTCTTC. Its translation is CASSHPLAGDGNEQFF.

The count of this clone is one. The gene calls are TRBV28 and TRBJ2-7, with D possibly TRBD1 on 6 matching bases. Germline values: CDR1 MDHEN, CDR2 SYDVKM. Deletions cut 2 bases from V and 0 bases from J, with 11 bases between. The CDR3 is made up of 15 amino acids. In nucleotides, the CDR3 is TGTGCCAGCAGTTTAAGAGGGACATCCTCCTACGAGCAGTACTTC. Encoded protein: CASSLRGTSSYEQYF.

The V gene is TRBV30, the J gene TRBJ1-1; tentatively, D is TRBD1 (6 bases). The germline V gene has CDR1 GTSNPN and CDR2 SVGIG (reference sequence). Trimming removed 4 bases at V and 8 bases at J, with 11 bases between. The CDR3 spans 11 residues. Here the CDR3 reads CAWIGRGEAFF. The CDR3 DNA reads as TGTGCCTGGATCGGCAGGGGAGAAGCTTTCTTT.

This clone was found a few times. The CDR3 sequence: CASSPRAGETEAFF. The CDR3 DNA reads as TGTGCCAGCAGCCCAAGGGCAGGGGAGACTGAAGCTTTCTTT. The chain carries TRBV7-9 and TRBJ1-1, with D tentatively TRBD1 (6 bases). The germline CDR1 and CDR2 sequences are SEHNR and FQNEAQ (reference sequence). V lost 5 bases, J lost 5 bases, and 15 bases lay in between. The CDR3 is 14 residues long.

The genes are TRBV6-5 and TRBJ2-1; D perhaps matches TRBD2 (5 bases). The CDR3 is 13 amino acids. Germline CDR1 reads MNHEY; CDR2 reads SVGAGI. V was trimmed by 6 bases and J by 8 bases, leaving 14 bases between them. This chain's CDR3 is CASSRLWNDEQFF. The DNA for the CDR3 is TGTGCCAGCAGCAGACTATGGAACGATGAGCAGTTCTTC.

The genes are TRBV5-1 and TRBJ2-1; D perhaps matches TRBD2 (6 bases). CDR3 length equals 15 residues. V was trimmed by 3 bases and J by 7 bases, leaving 17 bases between them. In germline, CDR1 is SGHRS, CDR2 YFSETQ. DNA of the CDR3: TGCGCCAGCAGCTCCGAGGACGGGAGAGGTAATGAGCAGTTCTTC. Its protein product is CASSSEDGRGNEQFF.

V is TRBV4-3 and J is TRBJ2-7; 11 nucleotides agree with TRBD2. The germline V gene encodes CDR1 LGHNA and CDR2 YSLEER. With 0 bases clipped from V and 4 bases from J, the junction kept 5 bases outside the gene matches. The CDR3 is made up of 16 amino acids. Here the CDR3 DNA reads TGCGCCAGCAGCCAAGATTCCACTAGCGGGAGTTACGAGCAGTACTTC. It codes for CASSQDSTSGSYEQYF.

The chain uses TRBV19 and TRBJ1-1; 8 bases are shared with TRBD1. V shed 5 bases, J shed 3 bases, and the junction held 5 bases outside the gene matches. This CDR3 contains 14 residues. The germline CDR1 and CDR2 sequences are LNHDA and SQIVND (reference sequence). CDR3 loop: CASSSYRGYTEAFF. CDR3 nucleotide sequence: TGTGCCAGTAGTTCTTACAGGGGGTACACTGAAGCTTTCTTT.

The rearrangement links TRBV2 to TRBJ1-2, with 7 bases that match TRBD1. The germline V gene encodes CDR1 SNHLY and CDR2 FYNNEI. The CDR3 is 13 amino acids. V gave up 4 bases and J gave up 8 bases; unmatched junction bases: 7. The CDR3 DNA reads TGTGCCAGCAGTGGACAGGGTGTGGGAGGCTACACCTTC. Translating it yields CASSGQGVGGYTF.

The V gene is TRBV3-1 (or the pseudogene TRBV3-2), the J gene TRBJ2-3, with TRBD2 matching over 10 bases. The CDR3 consists of 15 residues. The ends lost 4 bases at V and 4 bases at J; junction bases unmatched: 5. The germline CDR1 and CDR2 sequences are LGHDT and YNNKEL (reference sequence). CDR3 sequence (DNA): TGTGCCAGCAGCCTGGCTAGCGGGAGCGCAGATACGCAGTATTTT. Translating gives CASSLASGSADTQYF.

This clone was seen more than once but under ten times. The chain employs TRBV3-1 (or the pseudogene TRBV3-2) and TRBJ2-7; 8 bases fit TRBD2. The CDR3 sequence is 18 residues long. CDR1 is LGHDT and CDR2 is YNNKEL in the germline V gene (reference sequence). Trimming removed 0 bases from V and 4 bases from J; junction bases left unmatched: 14. The CDR3 DNA sequence: TGTGCCAGCAGCCAAGAAGGATCCGAAAGCGGGAGAGGATACGAGCAGTACTTC. Protein product: CASSQEGSESGRGYEQYF.

The gene calls are TRBV5-1 and TRBJ2-3, with 9 positions matching TRBD2. The CDR3 runs 16 residues. Trimming took 0 bases from V and 1 from J; bases not matched to a gene: 3. Germline V gene lookup returns CDR1 SGHRS and CDR2 YFSETQ. The CDR3 loop is CASSLGLAGRTDTQYF. The DNA for the CDR3 is TGCGCCAGCAGCTTGGGGCTAGCGGGACGCACAGATACGCAGTATTTT.

This clone was counted between two and nine times. V is TRBV7-9 and J is TRBJ1-5, with unresolved D. V lost 4 bases and J 5 bases, leaving 6 bases between the germline ends. Germline V gene lookup returns CDR1 SEHNR and CDR2 FQNEAQ (reference sequence). This CDR3 contains 12 residues. CDR3: CASSSGDQPQHF. DNA of the CDR3: TGTGCCAGCAGCTCCGGGGATCAGCCCCAGCATTTT.